One TCR beta chain is described in this entry. A single count supports this clone. Its cognate antigen has yet to be identified. The sample holds no much larger clone one base away, and base qualities are not on file. The source of the sample is a study of cytomegalovirus exposure and HLA in healthy donors (dated by TCRdb to the late 2010s). For context, the study as a whole: An earlier analysis of roughly 570 of the donors reported approximately 260 Gb of sequence data and 95 million to 140 million unique TCR beta sequences obtained from approximately 180 million T cells. HLA typing included class I and class II loci at four-digit resolution. Using immunosequencing, the study profiled T cell repertoires from fewer than 700 subjects and related those repertoires to cytomegalovirus serostatus. Genome-wide SNP genotypes for about 65% of the roughly 670 donors were used in a later genetic analysis, which treated that subset as a discovery cohort. The later analysis used no new phenotypic data to find candidate immune exposures, relying instead on TCR beta sequences and their occurrence across donors. Donor age, sex, ethnicity and CMV serostatus were collected together with the repertoire data. Every discovery cohort repertoire had been produced on one sequencing platform. On average, roughly 200,000 unique TCR beta nucleotide sequences were sequenced per donor among about 400 genotyped donors of the cohort, with roughly 18% of those sequences being non-productive. An early release covering 500 to 750 HLA-typed donors comprised roughly 300 gigabases of sequencing data and approximately 80 million unique TCR sequences. Of the 398 genotyped donors, less than 90% were placed in the genetic ancestry cluster associated with self-reported Caucasian donors. Besides the first cohort of hundreds of subjects, a separate validation cohort made up of roughly 130 different subjects was used. To decide whether each TCR beta V gene segment behaved as functional or pseudogenic, an earlier analysis of 587 of the donors relied on high-throughput TCR beta sequencing. The study was designed to test whether signatures of past pathogen exposure could be identified by cataloging public T cell receptors. Because of strong linkage in the cohort, five DR-DQ haplotypes were treated as single units for association and clustering. To predict cytomegalovirus infection status, the study brought together high-throughput TCR immunosequencing, statistical association of individual TCRs with disease status, and machine learning. A later analysis re-analyzed previously published TCR beta repertoires from approximately 670 donors and added high-resolution HLA genotyping to study TCR occurrence patterns. Typing coverage differed by locus: A, B, C, DRB1 and DQB1 were typed in roughly 620-630 donors, DQA1 in approximately 520, DPA1 in 600 to 610, and DPB1 in 472. What the authors observed across the whole study: In a later analysis, several top co-occurrence clusters were reported to appear linked to parvovirus B19, influenza, CMV and Epstein-Barr virus. A cluster of highly shared sequence variants was judged likely to represent a technical artifact of the sequencing pipeline. The study gave a list of more than 150 TCR beta chains associated with cytomegalovirus. A further reported finding was that TCR beta sequences accurately predicted the HLA-A and HLA-B alleles for most subjects in the first cohort. A later analysis found that most CMV-associated TCR beta chains appeared HLA-restricted, with HLA associations seemingly driven largely by CMV exposure. Assigning TCR associations to individual alleles was difficult when HLA alleles, especially DR and DQ, strongly co-occurred. The authors suggested that the approach could potentially be generalized to other disease states and immunological phenotypes. Presence/absence analyses assumed roughly uniform sequencing depth across donors, an assumption that may not hold. Because HLA typing was missing for some donors at each locus, association tests included only the typed subset. In vitro tests confirmed that three of the cytomegalovirus-associated TCR beta chains recognize cytomegalovirus antigens. Broadly in line with IMGT annotations, most TCR beta V segments showed up in productive rearrangements about 87% or about 30% of the time in an earlier analysis of roughly 590 of the donors. Most TCR sequences were observed very rarely across donors, whereas some public TCRs were present in many individuals. V-gene and J-gene trimming of TCR beta chains was associated with a missense DCLRE1C variant in a later genetic analysis, and the association was replicated in an independent cohort. In both the original and validation cohorts, the classifier was reported to diagnose cytomegalovirus status with high specificity and sensitivity. The earlier analysis of about 600 of the donors excluded around 17 rarely observed V segments, including chromosome 9 orphons, because counts were too low. The cohort was sequenced for TCR beta chains only, and without alpha or paired-chain data the features that could be detected were limited. Because the 87-base-pair reads could not distinguish some IMGT-functional V segments, including TRBV6-2 and TRBV6-3, those segments were excluded. Linkage disequilibrium might explain the correlated functional status among segregating V segments, but an unknown experimental factor could not be ruled out. At a false discovery rate of 0.05, a later analysis linked around 15,000 TCR beta sequences to specific HLA alleles. Compared with equally common non-associated chains, HLA-associated TCR beta chains in a later analysis were more clonally expanded and had lower generation probabilities. The only immune exposure information available for the cohort was CMV serostatus. According to a later analysis, TCR association rates differed among HLA loci, with DRB1 alleles showing the most associated TCRs and HLA-C alleles showing the fewest. Compared with the roughly 710-donor mean, donors in an Asian-associated ancestry cluster had fewer N-insertions in productive TCRs, according to a later genetic analysis.

At the junction V is shortened by 5 bases and J by 6 bases; bases outside the gene matches: 18. Including the terminal cysteine and phenylalanine, the CDR3 comprises 17 residues. The retained sequence is limited to the CDR3, 51 bases, with the frame set at the first base. For CDR1 and CDR2, the germline V gene (reference sequence) lists LNHNV and YYDKDF. The cohort consisted of 600 to 700 healthy bone marrow donors. Cohort members were all nominally healthy when sampled, although unrecorded immune exposures were likely present. The donor tested CMV seropositive, placing the donor among the 250 to 300 seropositive members of the cohort. A peripheral blood sample was collected from each donor, and TCR beta sequencing was performed on peripheral blood mononuclear cells. Genomic DNA extraction from the blood cell samples was performed with the Qiagen DNeasy Blood Extraction Kit. The method behind the library was the immunoSEQ multiplex PCR assay. The multiplex PCR relied on a mix of 60 forward primers for TCR Vbeta segments and 13 reverse primers for TCR Jbeta segments. Amplification of the CDR3 region of rearranged TCR beta genes was performed with a multiplex PCR assay on genomic DNA. The Illumina HiSeq System was used to sequence the amplified TCR beta libraries as 87-base-pair reads. Per the original workflow: A later analysis tallied some 79 million unique TCR beta chains across the approximately 670 repertoires, and roughly 11 million of those chains were shared by two or more donors. Raw reads were error-corrected and collapsed into unique sequences by a nearest-neighbor algorithm in which closely related sequences were merged to remove PCR and sequencing errors. CDR3 sequences were aligned to IMGT reference sequences to assign V, D and J gene segments. For a sequence to be retained, at least a six-nucleotide match to both a V gene segment and a J gene segment was required. A rearrangement was called productive if the CDR3 had no stop codons and remained in frame with V and J, and every other rearrangement was called non-productive. CDR3 was defined according to IMGT convention as the region running from the second conserved V-encoded cysteine to the conserved J-encoded phenylalanine. The earlier analysis of about 620 of the donors excluded sequences that lacked an unambiguous match to a single V gene segment. An earlier analysis of 587 of the donors classified V segments as functional when productive rearrangements were above 56.7% and as segregating when the standard deviation between donors was above 5%. A statistical classification framework was built for diagnosing cytomegalovirus status from the catalog of TCR beta chain sequences. In a later analysis, TCR nucleotide sequences were compared against IMGT/GENE-DB human TR gene sequences so that V and J genes could be assigned. The TCRdist pipeline was used in a later analysis to assign CDR3 sequences and most-parsimonious VDJ recombination scenarios. In a later analysis, each TCR beta chain was defined by its CDR3 amino acid sequence together with its V-gene family, and reads lacking a unique V-gene family were excluded. In a later analysis, fewer than 600 highly shared, low-generation-probability nucleotide sequences were removed to address suspected cross-contamination and a sequencing artifact. A later analysis calculated a clonal expansion index for each public chain from normalized within-repertoire ranks of inferred template counts. In a later analysis, generation probabilities were computed using a VDJ recombination model fitted to out-of-frame rearrangements, and the results were checked against IGoR. Hypergeometric tests were used in a later analysis to score TCR-TCR, TCR-HLA and TCR-CMV co-occurrence, with a repertoire-size bias correction applied to the TCR pairs. False discovery rates were estimated in a later analysis by permuting HLA or CMV assignments 20 times. A later analysis grouped co-occurring TCRs with DBSCAN, adding TCRdist sequence similarity when clustering within HLA-allele-positive subsets. Co-occurrence clustering excluded repertoires with fewer than 30,000 or more than 120,000 public chains, plus five with anomalous nucleotide sharing. TCRdb limited this immuneACCESS table to in-frame rearrangements with V and J called. A share of clones is missing; checked studies link under half to unresolved V genes, and the rest is unexplained. V and J calls plus clone size are reproduced from that table; the DNA served to infer D and trimming. The sample data list approximately 160,000 clones, and 65% to 70% of these were observed just once. The ten largest make up roughly 4.4% of the sample.

This TCR was sampled from a woman aged 18 to 35 in good health and CMV-seropositive. The rearranged segments are TRBV15 and TRBJ2-7, with 8 bases matching TRBD1. Sequencing was performed on PBMCs. The CDR3 corresponds to CATSDIRAGTGAFEQYF. The DNA is TGTGCCACCAGCGATATCAGGGCCGGGACAGGCGCCTTCGAGCAGTACTTC.